These T cell receptor beta chains were read from a single sample in a study of T cell changes during pregnancy in multiple sclerosis. Libraries were prepared by immunoSEQ multiplex PCR; TCRdb keeps only in-frame clonotypes and omits some of them. The sample has about 44,000 clones, around nine tenths seen once. The sample consisted of CD4+ T cells from peripheral blood mononuclear cells, taken in the first trimester of pregnancy. These receptors were collected from a female donor with multiple sclerosis, enrolled in a pregnancy study. CDR3s include the opening cysteine and the closing phenylalanine or tryptophan. Each record gives: D gene, clone size, J gene, V gene, CDR3 DNA, CDR3 protein. D genes are given only for firm matches. Size is stated for part of the rows, as once, few or many counts, or as a class when the clone is expanded.

TRBD1,NA,TRBJ2-6,TRBV7-8,TGTGCCAGCAGCCAAAGCAGGGGGTCGACGGGCGGGGCCAACGTCCTGACTTTC,CASSQSRGSTGGANVLTF
TRBD1,NA,TRBJ1-3,TRBV9,TGTGCCAGCAGAGACAGGGGGTCCACCATATATTTT,CASRDRGSTIYF
NA,NA,TRBJ2-2,TRBV19,TGTGCCAGTAGCAGGGTTTTGAGCACCGGGGAGCTGTTTTTT,CASSRVLSTGELFF
TRBD1,NA,TRBJ2-4,TRBV18,TGTGCCAGCTCACCATCCGGGACAGGGACGCAACGCAACATTCAGTACTTC,CASSPSGTGTQRNIQYF
NA,NA,TRBJ2-1,TRBV21-1,TGTGCCAGCAGCAAAGGGCCACCCTTAGCGGGGAGGGGATCCTACAATGAGCAGTTCTTC,CASSKGPPLAGRGSYNEQFF
TRBD1,NA,TRBJ2-3,TRBV28,TGTGCCAGCAGTTTAGGACAGGGGAAAAATACGCAGTATTTT,CASSLGQGKNTQYF
NA,NA,TRBJ2-1,TRBV7-2,TGTGCCAGCAGCTTAGATCGAGCCTACAATGAGCAGTTCTTC,CASSLDRAYNEQFF
TRBD2,NA,TRBJ2-7,TRBV6-5,TGTGCCAGCAGTTACTTACCGACTAGCGGAACAAGGCTGTACTTC,CASSYLPTSGTRLYF
NA,NA,TRBJ1-1,TRBV19,TGTGCCAGTAGTATCGATGGGGGCATGAACACTGAAGCTTTCTTT,CASSIDGGMNTEAFF
NA,NA,TRBJ2-3,TRBV19,TGTGCCAGTAGTATCGCCGGGGGTCCAAGCACAGATACGCAGTATTTT,CASSIAGGPSTDTQYF
NA,NA,TRBJ1-2,TRBV28,TGTGCCAGCAGGCAACAGGGCGGCTATGGCTACACCTTC,CASRQQGGYGYTF
NA,NA,TRBJ1-1,TRBV2,TGTGCCAGCAGCGGCCAGGGGTTTACTGAAGCTTTCTTT,CASSGQGFTEAFF
NA,NA,TRBJ1-5,TRBV2,TGTGCCAGCAGTGGTGTCCGAGGTGGGCAGCCCCAGCATTTT,CASSGVRGGQPQHF
NA,NA,TRBJ2-7,TRBV7-2,TGTGCCAGCAGCCACCCGGGGTACGAGCAGTACTTC,CASSHPGYEQYF
NA,NA,TRBJ1-3,TRBV5-6,TGTGCCAGCAGCTTGGGGGGGCACGGAAACACCATATATTTT,CASSLGGHGNTIYF
NA,NA,TRBJ1-1,TRBV6-5,TGTGCCAGCAGACGGGACACTGAAGCTTTCTTT,CASRRDTEAFF
TRBD1,NA,TRBJ2-3,TRBV27,TGTGCCAGCAGTCCCTGGGCAGGGGGCCCTTATGAAGATACGCAGTATTTT,CASSPWAGGPYEDTQYF
TRBD1,NA,TRBJ2-7,TRBV5-1,TGCGCCAGCAGCTTCGGGACAGCGACGACCTACGAGCAGTACTTC,CASSFGTATTYEQYF
TRBD1,NA,TRBJ2-2,TRBV11-3,TGTGCCAGCAGCCCTGGACAGGCGAACACCGGGGAGCTGTTTTTT,CASSPGQANTGELFF
TRBD1,NA,TRBJ2-7,TRBV6-5,TGTGCCAGCAGCCGGACAGGGGACTTCGAGCAGTACTTC,CASSRTGDFEQYF
TRBD2,NA,TRBJ2-1,TRBV6-6,TGTGCCAGCAGTTCCGGGACTAGCGGTCTTGGCGGGCAGTTCTTC,CASSSGTSGLGGQFF
TRBD1,few,TRBJ1-5,TRBV30,TGTGCCTGGAGTGACAGGGGTGGAAGCAATCAGCCCCAGCATTTT,CAWSDRGGSNQPQHF
NA,NA,TRBJ2-1,TRBV29-1,TGCAGCGTTGGAGGCCCACTTCAAAATGAGCAGTTCTTC,CSVGGPLQNEQFF
TRBD2,NA,TRBJ2-1,TRBV6-5,TGTGCCAGCAGATTCAGGACTAGCGCCTACAATGAGCAGTTCTTC,CASRFRTSAYNEQFF
NA,NA,TRBJ2-7,TRBV6-5,TGTGCCAGCAGTTACTCGGGGCGCAGAGACTACGAGCAGTACTTC,CASSYSGRRDYEQYF
TRBD2,NA,TRBJ2-4,TRBV19,TGTGCCAGTAGTATAGTACCCCTAGCGGGAGGGCCTTTAGGCAAAAACATTCAGTACTTC,CASSIVPLAGGPLGKNIQYF
TRBD1,NA,TRBJ2-7,TRBV18,TGTGCCAGCTCACCCTCGGACAGGCCCTCCTACGAGCAGTACTTC,CASSPSDRPSYEQYF
NA,NA,TRBJ1-3,TRBV15,TGTGCCACCAGCAGAGGAGACAGTTCTGGAAACACCATATATTTT,CATSRGDSSGNTIYF
TRBD2,NA,TRBJ2-5,TRBV5-8,TGTGCCAGCAGCTTGGAGGGACTAGCGAGAGAGACCCAGTACTTC,CASSLEGLARETQYF
TRBD2,NA,TRBJ2-1,TRBV25-1,TGTGCCAGCAGTGAAAAGCTGTCTAGCGGTGCCTACCGCAATGAGCAGTTCTTC,CASSEKLSSGAYRNEQFF
NA,NA,TRBJ2-7,TRBV7-8,TGTGCCAGCAGCTTAGTCGGTATCCACGAGCAGTACTTC,CASSLVGIHEQYF
TRBD1,NA,TRBJ1-2,TRBV6-5,TGTGCCAGCAGTTATTGGACAGGTCGGGGCTATGGCTACACCTTC,CASSYWTGRGYGYTF
NA,NA,TRBJ2-3,TRBV19,TGTGCCAGTAGTATAGCTTCCAGGAATGGTACGCAGTATTTT,CASSIASRNGTQYF
NA,NA,TRBJ2-5,TRBV7-2,TGTGCCAGCAGCTTATCCGGGATTCAAGAGACCCAGTACTTC,CASSLSGIQETQYF
NA,once,TRBJ2-3,TRBV9,TGTGCCAGCAGCGTAGGAGTTGAACCTAGCACAGATACGCAGTATTTT,CASSVGVEPSTDTQYF
NA,NA,TRBJ2-1,TRBV6-1,TGTGCCAGCAGTTTTCCTACTGAGCAGTTCTTC,CASSFPTEQFF
TRBD1,once,TRBJ2-5,TRBV18,TGTGCCAGCTCACCAGAGACAGGGGGCGGCGAGACCCAGTACTTC,CASSPETGGGETQYF
TRBD2,NA,TRBJ2-7,TRBV7-2,TGTGCCAGCAGCTTTGTAGCGGGCGAGCAGTACTTC,CASSFVAGEQYF
NA,NA,TRBJ1-4,TRBV6-6,TGTGCCAGCAGTTACTCGACAGGCCCCAAGGCCGTGTTTTTT,CASSYSTGPKAVFF
TRBD1,NA,TRBJ2-5,TRBV29-1,TGCAGCGTTGGGACCCCCGGGACAGCTCAAGAGACCCAGTACTTC,CSVGTPGTAQETQYF
NA,NA,TRBJ1-4,TRBV30,TGTGCCTGGAAGGGAGTTGCCGAAAAACTGTTTTTT,CAWKGVAEKLFF
TRBD1,NA,TRBJ2-2,TRBV7-6,TGTGCCAGCAGCTTAGGACAGGGGGACGGGGAGCTGTTTTTT,CASSLGQGDGELFF
NA,NA,TRBJ1-1,TRBV6-5,TGTGCCAGCAGTTACCAGGCGCAGGCGAACACTGAAGCTTTCTTT,CASSYQAQANTEAFF
NA,NA,TRBJ1-2,TRBV2,TGTGCCAGCAGTGAAGCGGGGCTTACCTTC,CASSEAGLTF
TRBD2,NA,TRBJ2-3,TRBV30,TGTGCCTGGAGTCCACTAGCGGGTGGGACAGATACGCAGTATTTT,CAWSPLAGGTDTQYF
TRBD2,NA,TRBJ2-7,TRBV19,TGTGCCAGTAGTATGGTAGGACTAGCTAGCGAGCAGTACTTC,CASSMVGLASEQYF
NA,NA,TRBJ1-1,TRBV5-1,TGCGCCAGCAGCTTCCAGGGCCGGAACACTGAAGCTTTCTTT,CASSFQGRNTEAFF
TRBD2,NA,TRBJ2-7,TRBV7-8,TGTGCCAGCAGCTCTAGGCGGGGGGTAAGCTACGAGCAGTACTTC,CASSSRRGVSYEQYF